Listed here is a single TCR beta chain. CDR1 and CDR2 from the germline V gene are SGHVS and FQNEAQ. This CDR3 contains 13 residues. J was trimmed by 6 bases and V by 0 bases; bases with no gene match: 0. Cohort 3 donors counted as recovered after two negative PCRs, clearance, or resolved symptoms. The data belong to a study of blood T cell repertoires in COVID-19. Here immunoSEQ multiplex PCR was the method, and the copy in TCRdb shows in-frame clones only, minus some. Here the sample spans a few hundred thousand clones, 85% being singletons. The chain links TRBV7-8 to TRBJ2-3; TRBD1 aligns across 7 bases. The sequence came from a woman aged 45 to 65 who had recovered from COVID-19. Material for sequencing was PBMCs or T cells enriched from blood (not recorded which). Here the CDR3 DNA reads TGTGCCAGCAGCTTAGCCAGGGGGGATACGCAGTATTTT. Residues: CASSLARGDTQYF.